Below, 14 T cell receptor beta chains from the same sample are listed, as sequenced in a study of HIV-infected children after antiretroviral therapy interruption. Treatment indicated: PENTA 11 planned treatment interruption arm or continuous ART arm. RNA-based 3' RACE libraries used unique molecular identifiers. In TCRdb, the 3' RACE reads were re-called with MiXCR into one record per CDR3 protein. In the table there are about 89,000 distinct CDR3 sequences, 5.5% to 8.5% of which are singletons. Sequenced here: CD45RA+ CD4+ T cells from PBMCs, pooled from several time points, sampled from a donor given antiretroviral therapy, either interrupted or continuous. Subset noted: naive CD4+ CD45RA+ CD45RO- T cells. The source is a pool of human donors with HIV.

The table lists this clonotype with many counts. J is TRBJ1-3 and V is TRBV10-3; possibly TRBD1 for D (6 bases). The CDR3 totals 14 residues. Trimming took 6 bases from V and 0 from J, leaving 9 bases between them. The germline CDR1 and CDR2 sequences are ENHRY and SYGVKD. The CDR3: CAISGGPSGNTIYF. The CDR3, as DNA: TGTGCCATCAGCGGGGGCCCCTCTGGAAACACCATATATTTT.

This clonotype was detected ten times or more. CDR3 sequence reads: CASSLVSGPSYEQYF. The CDR3 DNA follows: TGTGCCAGCAGCTTAGTATCGGGACCCTCCTACGAGCAGTACTTC. The chain combines TRBV11-2 with TRBJ2-7; tentatively, D is TRBD1 or TRBD2 (5 bases each). The CDR3 sequence is 15 residues long. Germline assignment: CDR1 SGHAT and CDR2 FQNNGV. Between the trimmed V and J ends, which lost 1 base and 0 bases, there was a span of 10 bases.

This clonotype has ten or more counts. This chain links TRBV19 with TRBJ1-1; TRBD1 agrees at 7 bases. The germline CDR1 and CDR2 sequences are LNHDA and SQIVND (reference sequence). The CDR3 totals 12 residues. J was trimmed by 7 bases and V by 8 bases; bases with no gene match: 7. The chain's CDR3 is CASGPGQFEAFF. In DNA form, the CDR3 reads TGTGCCAGTGGGCCGGGACAGTTTGAAGCTTTCTTT.

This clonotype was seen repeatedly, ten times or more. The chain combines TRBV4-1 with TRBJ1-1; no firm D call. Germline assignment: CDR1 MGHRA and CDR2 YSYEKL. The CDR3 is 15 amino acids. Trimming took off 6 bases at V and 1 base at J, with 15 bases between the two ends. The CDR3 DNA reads TGCGCCAGCAGGGAGAGAGATTGGGCGAACACTGAAGCTTTCTTT. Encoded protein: CASRERDWANTEAFF.

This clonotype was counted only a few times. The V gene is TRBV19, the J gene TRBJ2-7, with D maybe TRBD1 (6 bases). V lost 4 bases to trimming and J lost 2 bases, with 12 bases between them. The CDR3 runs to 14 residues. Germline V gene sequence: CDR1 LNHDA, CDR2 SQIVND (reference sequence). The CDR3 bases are TGTGCCAGTAGTACCCCGGACAGAACCTACGAGCAGTACTTC. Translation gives CASSTPDRTYEQYF.

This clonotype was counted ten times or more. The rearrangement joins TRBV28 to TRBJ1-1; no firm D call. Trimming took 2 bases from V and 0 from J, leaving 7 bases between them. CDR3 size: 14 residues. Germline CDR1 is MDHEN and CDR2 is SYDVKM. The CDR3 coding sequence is TGTGCCAGCAGTTTAGAAACCCTGAACACTGAAGCTTTCTTT. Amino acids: CASSLETLNTEAFF.

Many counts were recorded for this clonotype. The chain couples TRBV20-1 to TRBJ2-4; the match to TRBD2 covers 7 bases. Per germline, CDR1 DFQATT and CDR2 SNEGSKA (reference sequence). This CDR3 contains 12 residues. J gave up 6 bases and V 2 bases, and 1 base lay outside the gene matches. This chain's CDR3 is CSARSSGNIQYF. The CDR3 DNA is TGCAGTGCTAGATCTAGCGGAAACATTCAGTACTTC.

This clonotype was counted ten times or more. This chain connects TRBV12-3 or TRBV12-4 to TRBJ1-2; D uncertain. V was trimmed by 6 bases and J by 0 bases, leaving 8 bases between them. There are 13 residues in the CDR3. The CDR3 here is CASRQGANYGYTF. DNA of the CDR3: TGTGCCAGCAGACAAGGAGCTAACTATGGCTACACCTTC.

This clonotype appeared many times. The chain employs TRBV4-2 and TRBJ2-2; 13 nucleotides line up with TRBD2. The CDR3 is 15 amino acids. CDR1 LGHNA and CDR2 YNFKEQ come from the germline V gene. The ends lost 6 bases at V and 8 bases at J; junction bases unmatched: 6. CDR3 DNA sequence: TGTGCCAGCAGACCTGGACTAGCGGGGGTTGGGGAGCTGTTTTTT. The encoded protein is CASRPGLAGVGELFF.

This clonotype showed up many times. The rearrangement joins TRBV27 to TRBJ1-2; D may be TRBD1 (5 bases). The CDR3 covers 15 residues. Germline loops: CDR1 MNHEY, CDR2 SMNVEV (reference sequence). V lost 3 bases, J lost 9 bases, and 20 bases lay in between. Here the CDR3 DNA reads TGTGCCAGCAGTTTTCCCCTGAACAGGCCCCTCAGCTACACCTTC. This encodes CASSFPLNRPLSYTF.

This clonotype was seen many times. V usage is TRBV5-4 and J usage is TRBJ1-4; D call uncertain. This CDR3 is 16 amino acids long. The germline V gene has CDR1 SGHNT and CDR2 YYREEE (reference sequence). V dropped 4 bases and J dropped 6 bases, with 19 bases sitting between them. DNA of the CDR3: TGTGCCAGCAGCAACCCCAGTGGGTCTGGGGATGAAAAACTGTTTTTT. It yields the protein CASSNPSGSGDEKLFF.

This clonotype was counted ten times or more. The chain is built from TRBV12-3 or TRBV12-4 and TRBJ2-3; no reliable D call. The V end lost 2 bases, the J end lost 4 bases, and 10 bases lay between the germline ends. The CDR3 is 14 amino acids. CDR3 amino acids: CASSLTTPADTQYF. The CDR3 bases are TGTGCCAGCAGTTTAACGACTCCAGCAGATACGCAGTATTTT.

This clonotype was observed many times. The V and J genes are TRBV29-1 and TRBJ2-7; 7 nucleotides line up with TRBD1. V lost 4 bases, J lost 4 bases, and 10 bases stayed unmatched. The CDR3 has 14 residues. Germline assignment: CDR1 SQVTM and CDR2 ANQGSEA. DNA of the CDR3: TGCAGCGTTGTAAGGACAGGCTTACTATACGAGCAGTACTTC. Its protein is CSVVRTGLLYEQYF.

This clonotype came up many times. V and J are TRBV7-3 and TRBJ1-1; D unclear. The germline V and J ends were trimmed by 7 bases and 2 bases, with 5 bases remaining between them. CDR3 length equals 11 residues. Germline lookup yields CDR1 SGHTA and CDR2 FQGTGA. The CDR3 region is CASNLNTEAFF. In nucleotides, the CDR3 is TGTGCCAGCAACCTTAACACTGAAGCTTTCTTT.